Listed here is a single T cell receptor beta chain. The same CDR3 arises from other DNA sequences in this sample as well. In the source study's methods: Scientists estimated how many nucleated cells there were by amplifying reference gene primers. Sequencing was performed with immunoSEQ multiplex PCR; in TCRdb, only in-frame clones are kept and a portion is missing. V and J calls plus clone size are reproduced from that table; the DNA served to infer D and trimming. The table has around 370,000 clones, about 88% seen once. CDR3 length equals 14 residues. J gave up 2 bases and V 6 bases, and 3 bases lay outside the gene matches. Germline V gene sequence: CDR1 LNHDA, CDR2 SQIVND (reference sequence). This entry comes from a study of blood T cell repertoires in COVID-19. Study summary: Donors in the United States, Italy and Spain gave samples during acute or convalescent COVID-19. In each case, the material was cDNA or gDNA derived from T cells, B-cell-depleted T cells, or PBMCs.

Seattle's cohort entered during active infection and was followed longitudinally. The sequencing input was peripheral blood. The J gene is TRBJ1-5, the V gene TRBV19; 8 positions match TRBD1. This receptor was identified in a woman in her seventies with COVID-19, enrolled during active disease. The CDR3 sequence: CASSLQGGNQPQHF. The DNA for the CDR3 is TGTGCCAGTAGCCTACAGGGGGGCAATCAGCCCCAGCATTTT.